The sequence of this T cell receptor beta chain was determined in a study of control samples from healthy donors and cancer patients. Germline assignment: CDR1 MNHEY and CDR2 SVGAGI. The CDR3 runs to 13 residues. Deletions cut 3 bases from V and 4 bases from J, with 6 bases between. Using immunoSEQ multiplex PCR, the repertoire was profiled, and TCRdb retains in-frame clones only, with some absent. This repertoire shows 100,000 to 150,000 clones, about 93% found once; its top ten account for roughly 2.7%. The V and J genes are TRBV6-5 and TRBJ2-2; unclear D gene. The source of this sequence is a man younger than 35 in good health. Sequenced sample: blood. In DNA, the CDR3 is TGTGCCAGCAGTTATTTTGGCACCGGGGAGCTGTTTTTT. It encodes CASSYFGTGELFF.